This is a list of T cell receptor beta chains from one sample in a study of blood T cell repertoires in COVID-19. Repertoires were generated with immunoSEQ multiplex PCR, while TCRdb's copy carries only in-frame clones and drops some. Of some 170,000 clones in the sample, approximately 87% were seen once. The sequenced sample consisted of peripheral blood. The source is a woman between 65 and 79 years old with COVID-19, enrolled during active disease. Both conserved end residues are part of each CDR3. D genes are given only for firm matches. Not every row has a clone size; where given, it reads once, few, many or a size class.

v_gene	j_gene	abundance	d_gene	len	CDR3nt	CDR3aa
TRBV30	TRBJ2-3	NA	NA	12	TGTGCCTGGACTATGGTCACAGATACGCAGTATTTT	CAWTMVTDTQYF
TRBV10-3	TRBJ2-3	NA	TRBD2	16	TGTGCCATCACATCCCATCCAGCGGGAAGCACAGATACGCAGTATTTT	CAITSHPAGSTDTQYF
TRBV10-3	TRBJ2-2	NA	TRBD2	15	TGTGCCATCAGTGCACTAGCGGGAGTGTCCGGGGAGCTGTTTTTT	CAISALAGVSGELFF
TRBV12-2	TRBJ2-7	NA	NA	15	TGTGCAAGTCGCTTAGGATGGCGGGAGGGTGACGAGCAGTACTTC	CASRLGWREGDEQYF
TRBV7-9	TRBJ1-2	NA	NA	14	TGTGCCAGCAGACCACCAGGCAGGGGAGAAGGCTACACCTTC	CASRPPGRGEGYTF
TRBV6-6	TRBJ2-7	NA	TRBD2	14	TGTGCCAGCAGTTACCTAGCGGGAGTTGGTGAGCAGTACTTC	CASSYLAGVGEQYF
TRBV24-1	TRBJ2-1	NA	TRBD1	15	TGTGCCACCAGTGATTTGGGGACAGCCTACAATGAGCAGTTCTTC	CATSDLGTAYNEQFF
TRBV5-1	TRBJ1-2	NA	NA	14	TGCGCCAGCAGCTTGATGGGGCAGACTCATGGCTACACCTTC	CASSLMGQTHGYTF
TRBV11-3	TRBJ1-2	NA	TRBD1	13	TGTGCCAGCAGCGACAGGGCTAACTATGGCTACACCTTC	CASSDRANYGYTF
TRBV6-5	TRBJ1-5	NA	NA	13	TGTGCCAGCAGTAGCCAGGGGCTCCCGCCCCAGCATTTT	CASSSQGLPPQHF
TRBV4-1	TRBJ1-1	NA	NA	14	TGCGCCAGCAGCCATACCGGGGTGGGGGGTGAAGCTTTCTTT	CASSHTGVGGEAFF
TRBV12-3/TRBV12-4	TRBJ2-3	NA	NA	12	TGTGCCAGCACCTCTAGCGTGGATACGCAGTATTTT	CASTSSVDTQYF
TRBV7-3	TRBJ1-2	NA	TRBD1	14	TGTGCCAGCAGCCCAGGACAGGGGGCGGATGGCTACACCTTC	CASSPGQGADGYTF
TRBV2	TRBJ1-5	NA	TRBD1	15	TGTGCCAGCAGCCCGACAGGGAATAGCAATCAGCCCCAGCATTTT	CASSPTGNSNQPQHF
TRBV10-3	TRBJ2-3	NA	TRBD2	13	TGTGCCAATGGGGGGGACCCAGGGGATACGCAGTATTTT	CANGGDPGDTQYF
TRBV11-3	TRBJ2-7	NA	TRBD1	13	TGTGCCAGCAGCTTAGGGACAGGGCGCGAGCAGTACTTC	CASSLGTGREQYF
TRBV14	TRBJ2-7	NA	TRBD2	14	TGTGCCAGCAGCCTAGCGGGAGGTTCCTACGAGCAGTACTTC	CASSLAGGSYEQYF
TRBV19	TRBJ2-3	NA	NA	16	TGTGCCAGTAGCCGCCAACTAGAGGCCTCCACAGATACGCAGTATTTT	CASSRQLEASTDTQYF
TRBV29-1	TRBJ2-3	NA	TRBD2	14	TGCAGCGTTGAAGGGCTAGCGGGAGCCGATACGCAGTATTTT	CSVEGLAGADTQYF
TRBV10-3	TRBJ1-2	NA	NA	13	TGTGCCATCAGGGACACTACTAACTATGGCTACACCTTC	CAIRDTTNYGYTF
TRBV5-6	TRBJ2-7	NA	NA	16	TGTGCCAGCAGCTTGGGCCCGGATCGGACTTCCTACGAGCAGTACTTC	CASSLGPDRTSYEQYF
TRBV5-1	TRBJ2-2	NA	TRBD2	16	TGCGCCAGCAGCCTCGGGACTAGCGGGAGAACCGGGGAGCTGTTTTTT	CASSLGTSGRTGELFF
TRBV5-6	TRBJ2-7	few	TRBD1	14	TGTGCCAGCAGCTTGGGGGACAGGGTCCACGAGCAGTACTTC	CASSLGDRVHEQYF
TRBV5-1	TRBJ1-1	NA	NA	16	TGCGCCAGCAGCTTGGCCGACGGGATTCGGGACACTGAAGCTTTCTTT	CASSLADGIRDTEAFF
TRBV2	TRBJ2-5	NA	TRBD2	14	TGTGCCAGCAGTGCGGGACTAGCGGAAGAGACCCAGTACTTC	CASSAGLAEETQYF
TRBV4-2	TRBJ1-4	few	TRBD1	15	TGTGCCAGCAGCTCGGTGACAGGGGGGAGAGAAAAACTGTTTTTT	CASSSVTGGREKLFF
TRBV30	TRBJ1-2	NA	NA	14	TGTGCCCGTACAGCCGGGGGGCGACTAGGTGGCTACACCTTC	CARTAGGRLGGYTF
TRBV9	TRBJ1-2	NA	NA	15	TGTGCCAGCAGCGCCGGCCTGACTACTAACTATGGCTACACCTTC	CASSAGLTTNYGYTF
TRBV6-5	TRBJ1-5	NA	NA	15	TGTGCCAGCACGTTAACGGGGGGCGGCAATCAGCCCCAGCATTTT	CASTLTGGGNQPQHF
TRBV6-1	TRBJ2-7	NA	NA	14	TGTGCCAGCAGTGAAGCGCCTCCCCAGGGGAAACAGTACTTC	CASSEAPPQGKQYF
TRBV18	TRBJ1-5	NA	TRBD1	15	TGTGCCAGCTCACCGGGACAGGGGGGCAATCAGCCCCAGCATTTT	CASSPGQGGNQPQHF
TRBV5-4	TRBJ1-3	NA	NA	15	TGTGCCAGCAGCCATGACAGGTACTCTGGAAACACCATATATTTT	CASSHDRYSGNTIYF
TRBV9	TRBJ2-2	few	NA	16	TGTGCCAGCAGCCCCCGGGGGACAGCGAACACCGGGGAGCTGTTTTTT	CASSPRGTANTGELFF
TRBV10-2	TRBJ2-7	few	NA	14	TGCGCCAGCAGTAAAGACAGTCCCCCCTACGAGCAGTACTTC	CASSKDSPPYEQYF
TRBV2	TRBJ1-1	NA	TRBD1	15	TGTGCCAGCAGATACTCCCCCACAGGGGCCACTGAAGCTTTCTTT	CASRYSPTGATEAFF
TRBV24-1	TRBJ2-2	NA	TRBD2	16	TGTGCCACCAGTTCTACAGAGCAGGGAGGGACCGGGGAGCTGTTTTTT	CATSSTEQGGTGELFF
TRBV7-9	TRBJ2-1	NA	TRBD2	17	TGTGCCAGCAGCTTAGATTTGGCGGGAGAATGGAACAATGAGCAGTTCTTC	CASSLDLAGEWNNEQFF
TRBV19	TRBJ2-7	once	NA	15	TGTGCCAGTAGTATTTCGACCTCCAGAGGGGGCGAGCAGTACTTC	CASSISTSRGGEQYF
TRBV7-9	TRBJ2-1	NA	NA	12	TGTGCCAGCAGCTTGGAGCGGAATGAGCAGTTCTTC	CASSLERNEQFF
TRBV6-2/TRBV6-3	TRBJ1-5	NA	TRBD1	15	TGTGCCAGCAGGCCTACAGGGGGCGCCAATCAGCCCCAGCATTTT	CASRPTGGANQPQHF
TRBV5-5	TRBJ2-3	NA	NA	14	TGTGCCAGCAGCTTGGGGGGCTACACAGATACGCAGTATTTT	CASSLGGYTDTQYF
TRBV18	TRBJ1-5	NA	TRBD1	14	TGTGCCAGCTCCCGGACAGGCCGTAATCAGCCCCAGCATTTT	CASSRTGRNQPQHF
TRBV29-1	TRBJ1-5	NA	NA	13	TGCAGCGTTGGGGCAGGGATAAATCAGCCCCAGCATTTT	CSVGAGINQPQHF
TRBV11-2	TRBJ2-7	NA	NA	15	TGTGCCAGCAGCCGGAACCGGGAGCCGTCCTACGAGCAGTACTTC	CASSRNREPSYEQYF
TRBV7-2	TRBJ2-7	NA	TRBD2	15	TGTGCCAGCAGCCCAACCCCGGGAGGGCCGGGTGAGCAGTACTTC	CASSPTPGGPGEQYF
TRBV6-7	TRBJ2-7	NA	NA	16	TGTGCCAGCAGTCCCCTGGAGGAATACCGCGCCTACGAGCAGTACTTC	CASSPLEEYRAYEQYF